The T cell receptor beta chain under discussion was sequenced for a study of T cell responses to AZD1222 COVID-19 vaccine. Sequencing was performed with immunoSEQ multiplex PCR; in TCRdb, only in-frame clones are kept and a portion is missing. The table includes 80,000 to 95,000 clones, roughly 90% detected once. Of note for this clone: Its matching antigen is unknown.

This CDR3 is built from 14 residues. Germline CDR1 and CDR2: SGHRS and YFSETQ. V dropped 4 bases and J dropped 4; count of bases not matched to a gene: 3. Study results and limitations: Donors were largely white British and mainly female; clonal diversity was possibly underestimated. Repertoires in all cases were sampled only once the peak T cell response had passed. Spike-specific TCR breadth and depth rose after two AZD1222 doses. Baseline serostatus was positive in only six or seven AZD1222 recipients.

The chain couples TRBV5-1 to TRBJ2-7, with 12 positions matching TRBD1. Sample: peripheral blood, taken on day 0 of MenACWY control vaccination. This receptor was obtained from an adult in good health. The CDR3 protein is CASSTGQGAYEQYF. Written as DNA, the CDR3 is TGCGCCAGCAGCACGGGACAGGGGGCTTACGAGCAGTACTTC.